The rows below give T cell receptor beta chains drawn from one sample of a study of cytomegalovirus exposure and HLA in healthy donors. Assay: immunoSEQ multiplex PCR; the TCRdb copy retains only in-frame clones and omits some. Of some 150,000 clones in the sample, roughly 83% were seen once. Source material: PBMCs. Source of these receptors: a middle-aged man in good health and CMV-seronegative. CDR3s include the opening cysteine and the closing phenylalanine or tryptophan. A D gene is named only where the DNA matches it firmly. Not all rows give a size; the values are once, few, many and, for expanded clones, a class.

>NA|NA|TRBJ2-7|TRBV2
CASSEASGLYEQYF
TGTGCCAGCAGTGAAGCGTCAGGGCTCTACGAGCAGTACTTC
>NA|NA|TRBJ2-7|TRBV18
CASSPGQNYEQYF
TGTGCCAGCTCACCAGGCCAAAACTACGAGCAGTACTTC
>NA|NA|TRBJ2-5|TRBV18
CASSLQRGQGETQYF
TGTGCCAGCTCACTCCAGAGGGGCCAGGGGGAGACCCAGTACTTC
>TRBD1|NA|TRBJ1-2|TRBV7-9
CASSQTPGQGAPNNYGYTF
TGTGCCAGCAGCCAAACGCCGGGACAGGGGGCCCCCAATAACTATGGCTACACCTTC
>TRBD2|few|TRBJ2-2|TRBV29-1
CSAERENTGELFF
TGCAGCGCTGAGCGGGAGAACACCGGGGAGCTGTTTTTT
>NA|NA|TRBJ1-5|TRBV28
CASSPLNQPQHF
TGTGCCAGCAGTCCCCTCAATCAGCCCCAGCATTTT
>NA|NA|TRBJ1-4|TRBV6-6
CASSYRGEVEKLFF
TGTGCCAGCAGTTATCGGGGGGAGGTCGAAAAACTGTTTTTT
>NA|NA|TRBJ1-2|TRBV15
CATSRAGGRIYGYTF
TGTGCCACCAGCAGAGCCGGGGGGCGCATCTATGGCTACACCTTC
>NA|NA|TRBJ2-1|TRBV7-2
CASTLMGLYNEQFF
TGTGCCAGCACCCTAATGGGGCTCTACAATGAGCAGTTCTTC
>TRBD1|NA|TRBJ1-6|TRBV18
CASSLWTGEESPLHF
TGTGCCAGCTCACTGTGGACAGGGGAGGAGTCACCCCTCCACTTT
>NA|NA|TRBJ2-5|TRBV28
CASSSGKQETQYF
TGTGCCAGCAGTTCCGGGAAGCAAGAGACCCAGTACTTC
>NA|NA|TRBJ1-4|TRBV15
CATSSGAEEEKLFF
TGTGCCACCAGCTCTGGGGCAGAGGAAGAAAAACTGTTTTTT
>TRBD2|NA|TRBJ2-3|TRBV19
CASSPGLAGSDTQYF
TGTGCCAGTAGCCCGGGACTAGCGGGGTCAGATACGCAGTATTTT
>TRBD1|NA|TRBJ1-2|TRBV5-1
CASSLEVAGQGLSTF
TGCGCCAGCAGCTTGGAGGTCGCAGGACAGGGGCTCTCCACCTTC
>NA|NA|TRBJ1-1|TRBV7-2
CASSLHRTNTEAFF
TGTGCCAGCAGCTTACACAGGACGAACACTGAAGCTTTCTTT
>NA|once|TRBJ2-3|TRBV4-1
CASSLSPDTQYF
TGCGCCAGCAGCCTATCCCCAGATACGCAGTATTTT
>NA|NA|TRBJ2-5|TRBV10-2
CASSRSLGYTETQYF
TGCGCCAGCAGTCGGAGCCTGGGTTATACGGAGACCCAGTACTTC
>TRBD1|few|TRBJ1-6|TRBV6-1
CASSLSTGEGSPLHF
TGTGCCAGCAGTCTTTCGACAGGGGAGGGGTCACCCCTCCACTTT
>TRBD2|once|TRBJ2-2|TRBV7-3
CASSLIGGRAGELFF
TGTGCCAGCAGCTTAATTGGCGGGAGAGCCGGGGAGCTGTTTTTT
>NA|NA|TRBJ2-5|TRBV7-3
CASSPTLRGTQYF
TGTGCCAGCAGCCCAACCCTCCGGGGGACCCAGTACTTC
>TRBD2|NA|TRBJ2-5|TRBV29-1
CSVPPELTSGAYQETQYF
TGCAGCGTCCCACCCGAACTGACTAGCGGGGCGTACCAAGAGACCCAGTACTTC
>NA|NA|TRBJ2-7|TRBV19
CASSIGWGTSGYEQYF
TGTGCCAGTAGTATAGGTTGGGGGACATCTGGCTACGAGCAGTACTTC
>NA|NA|TRBJ2-2|TRBV23-1
CASNQCKLPNTGELFF
TGCGCCAGCAATCAATGTAAACTCCCGAACACCGGGGAGCTGTTTTTT
>NA|once|TRBJ1-6|TRBV5-4
CASSLGVGSYNSPLHF
TGTGCCAGCAGCTTAGGGGTGGGGTCCTATAATTCACCCCTCCACTTT
>TRBD2|NA|TRBJ2-3|TRBV9
CASSSQAGVSGDTQYF
TGTGCCAGCAGCTCCCAAGCGGGAGTTTCGGGAGATACGCAGTATTTT
>TRBD1|NA|TRBJ1-2|TRBV7-3
CASSLTPGTGQYGYTF
TGTGCCAGCAGCCTAACCCCCGGGACAGGGCAATATGGCTACACCTTC
>NA|NA|TRBJ2-1|TRBV6-5
CASSYRHASSYNEQFF
TGTGCCAGCAGTTACCGACATGCCAGCTCCTACAATGAGCAGTTCTTC
>TRBD1|NA|TRBJ2-6|TRBV30
CAWTAGGLIPGANVLTF
TGTGCCTGGACGGCAGGGGGCCTAATCCCTGGGGCCAACGTCCTGACTTTC
>NA|NA|TRBJ2-6|TRBV18
CASSPGRANSGANVLTF
TGTGCCAGCTCACCGGGGAGAGCCAACTCTGGGGCCAACGTCCTGACTTTC
>NA|NA|TRBJ1-1|TRBV5-1
CASRILTVNTEAFF
TGCGCCAGCAGAATATTGACAGTAAACACTGAAGCTTTCTTT
>TRBD1|NA|TRBJ2-7|TRBV18
CASSLTGISYEQYF
TGTGCCAGCTCACTGACAGGGATCTCCTACGAGCAGTACTTC
>NA|NA|TRBJ2-5|TRBV7-2
CASQTTGLEETQYF
TGTGCCAGCCAAACCACAGGGCTGGAAGAGACCCAGTACTTC
>TRBD1|NA|TRBJ1-2|TRBV15
CATSRGTGYYGYTF
TGTGCCACCAGCAGAGGGACAGGGTACTATGGCTACACCTTC
>NA|NA|TRBJ1-2|TRBV28
CASSFARVWNYGYTF
TGTGCCAGCAGTTTCGCCAGGGTATGGAACTATGGCTACACCTTC
>TRBD1|NA|TRBJ2-7|TRBV7-2
CASSLGTPGGGYEQYF
TGTGCCAGCAGCTTAGGTACCCCAGGGGGCGGTTACGAGCAGTACTTC
>TRBD2|NA|TRBJ2-1|TRBV6-1
CASSEIGLVSYNEQFF
TGTGCCAGCAGTGAAATCGGACTAGTCTCCTACAATGAGCAGTTCTTC
>TRBD1|NA|TRBJ1-2|TRBV6-6
CASNMDRGVGGYTF
TGTGCCAGCAATATGGACAGGGGCGTGGGGGGCTACACCTTC
>NA|NA|TRBJ2-1|TRBV27
CASSPLLSSYNEQFF
TGTGCCAGCAGTCCACTGTTGAGCTCCTACAATGAGCAGTTCTTC
>TRBD1|NA|TRBJ2-2|TRBV4-3
CASSQDRTGAAGELFF
TGCGCCAGCAGCCAAGATAGAACAGGGGCGGCCGGGGAGCTGTTTTTT
>TRBD1|NA|TRBJ2-4|TRBV2
CASSVPGQLAKNIQYF
TGTGCCAGCAGTGTACCGGGACAGCTAGCCAAAAACATTCAGTACTTC
>TRBD2|NA|TRBJ2-3|TRBV7-3
CASSPLTSGRARGDTQYF
TGTGCCAGCAGCCCTCTGACTAGCGGGAGGGCCCGGGGAGATACGCAGTATTTT
>NA|NA|TRBJ1-3|TRBV9
CASSPRRGGNTIYF
TGTGCCAGCAGCCCCCGCCGGGGTGGAAACACCATATATTTT
>NA|NA|TRBJ1-4|TRBV19
CASSIRGGEKLFF
TGTGCCAGTAGTATCCGAGGAGGTGAAAAACTGTTTTTT
>NA|NA|TRBJ1-5|TRBV25-1
CASSSREEGNQPQHF
TGTGCCAGCAGCTCCCGGGAAGAGGGTAATCAGCCCCAGCATTTT
>NA|NA|TRBJ2-7|TRBV5-4
CASSLDQGSNEQYF
TGTGCCAGCAGCTTGGACCAGGGGAGCAACGAGCAGTACTTC
>NA|NA|TRBJ1-4|TRBV6-4
CASSFGTRNEKLFF
TGTGCCAGCAGTTTCGGGACACGTAATGAAAAACTGTTTTTT
>NA|NA|TRBJ2-7|TRBV29-1
CSVIGQGYEQYF
TGCAGCGTCATCGGCCAGGGCTACGAGCAGTACTTC
>NA|NA|TRBJ1-2|TRBV5-6
CASRAQGLYGYTF
TGTGCCAGCAGGGCCCAGGGACTCTATGGCTACACCTTC
>TRBD1|NA|TRBJ1-6|TRBV6-6
CASSQRTGSNSPLHF
TGTGCCAGCAGTCAGAGGACAGGTTCTAATTCACCCCTCCACTTT
>NA|once|TRBJ2-7|TRBV5-4
CASSLGRLSYEQYF
TGTGCCAGCAGCTTGGGCCGTCTCTCCTACGAGCAGTACTTC
>TRBD1|NA|TRBJ1-3|TRBV10-3
CAISESGDRGNFGNTIYF
TGTGCCATCAGTGAGTCTGGGGACAGGGGTAACTTTGGAAACACCATATATTTT
>TRBD1|few|TRBJ1-5|TRBV11-2
CASSLGQGANQPQHF
TGTGCCAGCAGCTTAGGACAGGGTGCCAATCAGCCCCAGCATTTT
>TRBD2|NA|TRBJ2-1|TRBV19
CASSISASGGLEQFF
TGTGCCAGTAGTATTTCGGCTAGCGGCGGGTTAGAGCAGTTCTTC
>NA|few|TRBJ1-4|TRBV25-1
CASSGRVVGEKLFF
TGTGCCAGCAGTGGCAGGGTAGTCGGTGAAAAACTGTTTTTT
>TRBD1|NA|TRBJ2-7|TRBV5-1
CASSLNYRGTGVEQYF
TGCGCCAGCAGCTTAAACTACCGGGGGACAGGGGTCGAGCAGTACTTC